The 22 T cell receptor beta chains reported below all come from one sample, sequenced in a study of T cell responses to AZD1222 COVID-19 vaccine. TCRdb's copy holds only in-frame clones and misses some; the assay was immunoSEQ multiplex PCR. The table shows some 170,000 clones, with around nine tenths occurring only once. The sequencing used peripheral blood, collected 28 days after the second AZD1222 dose. These receptors were collected from an adult who received the AZD1222 COVID-19 vaccine.

This clone was picked up one time. This chain joins TRBV4-2 and TRBJ2-3, with TRBD2 matching 12 bases. The CDR3 is made up of 17 amino acids. Germline CDR1 LGHNA, CDR2 YNFKEQ. Losses at the gene ends were 4 bases for V and 3 bases for J; bases not matched to a gene: 8. The DNA of the CDR3 is TGTGCCAGCAGCCTTATGGCTAGCGGGGGGGCTACAGATACGCAGTATTTT. This encodes CASSLMASGGATDTQYF.

The V call is TRBV7-7, the J call TRBJ2-2, with D possibly TRBD2 on 6 matching bases. V was pared by 5 bases and J by 0 bases, with 16 bases between. Germline lookup yields CDR1 SSHAT and CDR2 FNYEAQ (reference sequence). The CDR3 covers 17 residues. The CDR3, as DNA: TGTGCCAGCAGCCTACGGACTACGGGCCCGAACACCGGGGAGCTGTTTTTT. It is translated as CASSLRTTGPNTGELFF.

The V gene is TRBV5-1, the J gene TRBJ1-1, with D unclear. With 0 bases removed from V and 8 bases from J, the gap between germline ends came to 8 bases. Per the germline V gene, CDR1 is SGHRS and CDR2 is YFSETQ. The CDR3 has 12 residues. CDR3 coding DNA: TGCGCCAGCAGCTTGGGGTCAGAAGAAGCTTTCTTT. This sequence encodes CASSLGSEEAFF.

The chain carries TRBV3-1 (or the pseudogene TRBV3-2) and TRBJ1-2, with D possibly TRBD1 on 6 matching bases. The CDR3 consists of 13 residues. Germline loops: CDR1 LGHDT, CDR2 YNNKEL (reference sequence). Trimming removed 3 bases from V and 8 bases from J, with 13 bases in between. The CDR3, as DNA: TGTGCCAGCAGCCAGAGGGGGGGCTCAGGCTACACCTTC. Its translation: CASSQRGGSGYTF.

V and J are TRBV6-5 and TRBJ1-4; D ambiguous. Trimming left V 4 bases short and J 8 bases short, with 5 bases between. Germline values: CDR1 MNHEY, CDR2 SVGAGI. The CDR3 sequence is 11 residues long. CDR3 region: CASSSVEKLFF. The CDR3 nucleotides are TGTGCCAGCAGTTCGGTAGAAAAACTGTTTTTT.

This clone was recorded only once. This sequence joins TRBV19 and TRBJ1-1, with 12 bases matching TRBD1. Germline loops: CDR1 LNHDA, CDR2 SQIVND (reference sequence). CDR3 length equals 16 residues. V was clipped by 6 bases and J by 6 bases; unmatched bases: 11. CDR3 sequence: CASRPGTGGSRSEAFF. The CDR3 DNA reads as TGTGCCAGTAGACCCGGGACAGGGGGCAGTAGGTCTGAAGCTTTCTTT.

The chain carries TRBV3-1 (or the pseudogene TRBV3-2) and TRBJ2-7, with a possible D match to TRBD1 (6 bases). The germline V and J ends were trimmed by 4 bases and 4 bases, with 8 bases remaining between them. The CDR3 length is 12 residues. Germline V lookup: CDR1 LGHDT, CDR2 YNNKEL (reference sequence). The CDR3 nucleotides read TGTGCCAGCAGCCTGGGGGCGTACGAGCAGTACTTC. Amino acid sequence: CASSLGAYEQYF.

This clone was seen ten or more times. The chain links TRBV10-3 to TRBJ2-7; D tentatively fits TRBD1 or TRBD2 (6 bases each). Germline V gene sequence: CDR1 ENHRY, CDR2 SYGVKD. Trimming pared 4 bases from V and 5 bases from J, leaving 24 bases between. The CDR3 loop spans 17 amino acids. CDR3 sequence (DNA): TGTGCCATCAGTGTTGACGGGAGCGTATCTAGGGGGAACGAGCAGTACTTC. Protein product: CAISVDGSVSRGNEQYF.

CDR3 sequence: CASSLTASSNQPQHF. In nucleotides, the CDR3 is TGTGCCAGCAGCTTAACTGCCTCGAGCAATCAGCCCCAGCATTTT. The V gene is TRBV7-2, the J gene TRBJ1-5; no definite D call. The germline gives CDR1 SGHTA, CDR2 FQGNSA. CDR3 length: 15 amino acids. Trimming cost V 2 bases and J 1 base, with 9 bases left between them.

This chain links TRBV10-3 with TRBJ1-3; D is unclear. Germline CDR1 is ENHRY and CDR2 is SYGVKD. The V end lost 1 base, the J end lost 2 bases, and 15 bases lay between the germline ends. The CDR3 runs 17 residues. The CDR3 nucleotides are TGTGCCATCAGTGAGTTGGCAGGCATTGCCACTGGAAACACCATATATTTT. As protein: CAISELAGIATGNTIYF.

This chain connects TRBV10-2 to TRBJ1-3; 7 bases align to TRBD1. This CDR3 is built from 13 residues. With 7 bases clipped from V and 9 bases from J, the junction kept 9 bases outside the gene matches. In germline, CDR1 is WSHSY, CDR2 SAAADI. The CDR3 here is CASNRDSVSTIYF. The CDR3 nucleotides are TGCGCCAGCAACCGGGACAGTGTATCCACCATATATTTT.

V gene TRBV6-5 combines with J gene TRBJ2-6; tentative D call: TRBD2 (5 bases). Germline CDR1 reads MNHEY; CDR2 reads SVGAGI. Trimming stripped 2 bases from V and 1 base from J, with 6 bases between. The CDR3 runs to 15 residues. Here the CDR3 reads CASSYGGSGANVLTF. The CDR3 bases are TGTGCCAGCAGTTACGGCGGGTCTGGGGCCAACGTCCTGACTTTC.

The rearrangement links TRBV5-1 to TRBJ2-5, with D possibly matching TRBD1 (6 bases). Germline V lookup: CDR1 SGHRS, CDR2 YFSETQ. The V end was cut by 3 bases, the J end by 4 bases, with 16 bases between. The CDR3 loop spans 15 amino acids. CDR3 protein: CASSSGQRESETQYF. CDR3 bases: TGCGCCAGCAGCTCAGGACAGCGAGAATCAGAGACCCAGTACTTC. Full variable domain (outside the CDR3, taken from reference TRBV5-1 and TRBJ2-5): KAGVTQTPRYLIKTRGQQVTLSCSPISGHRSVSWYQQTPGQGLQFLFEYFSETQRNKGNFPGRFSGRQFSNSRSEMNVSTLELGDSALYLCASSSGQRESETQYFGPGTRLLVL.

The chain employs TRBV9 and TRBJ2-5; D gene uncertain. Germline V gene lookup returns CDR1 SGDLS and CDR2 YYNGEE. Between the trimmed V and J ends, which lost 1 base and 2 bases, there was a span of 12 bases. This CDR3 contains 15 residues. For the CDR3, the DNA is TGTGCCAGCAGCGTACGGACCGTGCAGCAAGAGACCCAGTACTTC. Encoded protein: CASSVRTVQQETQYF. The full variable domain, in which reference TRBV9 and TRBJ2-5 provide the parts outside the CDR3, is DSGVTQTPKHLITATGQRVTLRCSPRSGDLSVYWYQQSLDQGLQFLIQYYNGEERAKGNILERFSAQQFPDLHSELNLSSLELGDSALYFCASSVRTVQQETQYFGPGTRLLVL.

The rearrangement links TRBV19 to TRBJ1-2, with D perhaps TRBD1 (5 bases). Germline-derived CDR1 and CDR2 are LNHDA and SQIVND (reference sequence). This CDR3 region has 14 residues. Trimming pared 3 bases from V and 0 bases from J, leaving 8 bases between. The CDR3 bases are TGTGCCAGTAGTATCGGGGCTACTAACTATGGCTACACCTTC. Encoded protein: CASSIGATNYGYTF.

This clone has a handful of counts. The chain has TRBV7-9 and TRBJ1-4; a possible D gene is TRBD1 (5 bases). V lost 3 bases to trimming and J lost 4 bases, with 6 bases between them. Per the germline V gene, CDR1 is SEHNR and CDR2 is FQNEAQ (reference sequence). This CDR3 has 13 residues. The CDR3 DNA follows: TGTGCCAGCAGCTTGGACATTAATGAAAAACTGTTTTTT. Translation gives CASSLDINEKLFF.

The CDR3 region has the DNA TGTGCCAGTAGTCAGTCCGGGGACGACTACAATGAGCAGTTCTTC. It is translated as CASSQSGDDYNEQFF. The chain links TRBV19 to TRBJ2-1, with D possibly called TRBD1 or TRBD2 (5 bases each). Trimming shortened V by 5 bases and J by 3 bases, and 14 bases separated the two germline ends. From germline, CDR1 is LNHDA and CDR2 SQIVND (reference sequence). The CDR3 sequence is 15 residues long.

The chain has TRBV6-1 and TRBJ1-2, with unresolved D. The CDR3 is 13 residues long. The germline CDR1 and CDR2 sequences are MNHNS and SASEGT. V was clipped by 3 bases and J by 11 bases, with 16 bases between them. The CDR3 DNA sequence: TGTGCCAGCAGTGAGAGGCAGGTTATGGCTTACACCTTC. Protein: CASSERQVMAYTF.

The genes are TRBV10-3 and TRBJ2-2; unclear D gene. Germline-derived CDR1 and CDR2 are ENHRY and SYGVKD. The V gene lost 7 bases and the J gene lost 0 bases, with 6 bases spanning the gap. This CDR3 spans 13 amino acids. CDR3 nucleotide sequence: TGTGCCATCACCAGATCGAACACCGGGGAGCTGTTTTTT. The encoded protein is CAITRSNTGELFF.

This chain joins TRBV5-1 and TRBJ1-3; D ambiguous. V lost 1 base to trimming and J lost 4 bases, with 9 bases between them. CDR3 length equals 14 residues. Per the germline V gene, CDR1 is SGHRS and CDR2 is YFSETQ. CDR3 bases: TGCGCCAGCAGCTTGACGGCGGGAGGAAACACCATATATTTT. Translating it yields CASSLTAGGNTIYF.

This chain uses TRBV5-1 with TRBJ1-4; tentative D call: TRBD1 (6 bases). With 1 base removed from V and 8 bases from J, the gap between germline ends came to 18 bases. Germline V gene lookup returns CDR1 SGHRS and CDR2 YFSETQ. The CDR3 loop spans 16 amino acids. The CDR3 region has the DNA TGCGCCAGCAGCTTGTACCCGACAGGAGGAGGAGAAAAACTGTTTTTT. Translated: CASSLYPTGGGEKLFF.

This rearrangement joins TRBV6-5 to TRBJ1-6; TRBD1 is a possible D gene (5 bases). This CDR3 contains 13 residues. Trimming pared 8 bases from V and 5 bases from J, leaving 10 bases between. From germline, CDR1 is MNHEY and CDR2 SVGAGI. The CDR3 reads CASWGRHNSPLHF. CDR3 sequence (DNA): TGTGCCAGCTGGGGCAGACATAATTCACCCCTCCACTTT.